A single T cell receptor beta chain is shown here with its context. The target antigen is unknown. Germline values: CDR1 SGHNT, CDR2 YENEEA. The CDR3 covers 16 residues. V was pared by 0 bases and J by 6 bases, with 10 bases of the junction left unmatched. This entry comes from a study of T cells in Graves' hyperthyroidism and ophthalmopathy. General study results and limits: Most thyroid clonotypes expanded above 0.001 were also detected in blood. Stable hyperthyroidism was told apart from ophthalmopathy by a model built on 13 V-J features. Progression to ophthalmopathy was predicted a median of roughly 6.8 months early.

Patients with uncontrolled infections, other autoimmune diseases, pregnancy or lactation were excluded. Using RNA transcripts as the source, TCR beta CDR3 regions were amplified. Researchers ran a first-round RT-PCR on the TCR CDR3 using the HTBI primer set. TCRdb itself ran the multiplex PCR reads through MiXCR, one entry per CDR3 protein. The table lists 600,000 to 700,000 distinct CDR3 sequences, about 14% of them singletons. The specimen sequenced was blood. The genes are TRBV11-3 and TRBJ2-5; 7 nucleotides agree with TRBD1. The receptor was derived from a woman aged 40 to 50 with Graves' ophthalmopathy. In DNA form, the CDR3 reads TGTGCCAGCAGCTTAGATCCTGGCAGGGGGAGAAAGACCCAGTACTTC. Amino acids: CASSLDPGRGRKTQYF.